The 5 T cell receptor beta chains below come from one sample, sequenced in a study of STAT5B mutations in CD4+ large granular lymphocyte leukemia. Produced via immunoSEQ multiplex PCR; TCRdb's table is partial and in-frame only. The sample gives 25,000 to 30,000 clones, around 72% of which show up once; approximately 1.1% is in the top ten. The sequenced material came from CD4+ T cells from blood buffy coats. These receptors all come from a human donor in good health.

A few counts support this clone. The CDR3 region has the DNA TGTGCCATCAGTTCAATCGACAGGGACTATAATTCACCCCTCCACTTT. Translated, it gives CAISSIDRDYNSPLHF. The V gene is TRBV10-3, the J gene TRBJ1-6; 7 bases map to TRBD1. Germline CDR1 and CDR2: ENHRY and SYGVKD. The CDR3 totals 16 residues. The ends lost 5 bases at V and 3 bases at J; junction bases unmatched: 7.

CDR3 coding DNA: TGTGCCAGCAGCTTAGTGCAGGGACCGAACACTGAAGCTTTCTTT. Translated, it gives CASSLVQGPNTEAFF. J is TRBJ1-1 and V is TRBV7-2; D perhaps matches TRBD1 (5 bases). Per germline, CDR1 SGHTA and CDR2 FQGNSA. With 1 base removed from V and 1 base from J, the gap between germline ends came to 10 bases. The CDR3 is 15 residues long.

This rearrangement joins TRBV9 to TRBJ1-1; tentatively, D is TRBD1 (5 bases). Between the trimmed V and J ends, which lost 2 bases and 3 bases, there was a span of 11 bases. CDR1 is SGDLS, CDR2 YYNGEE, per germline. The CDR3 has 14 residues. DNA for the CDR3: TGTGCCAGCAGCGTGGCAGGGTCGCACACTGAAGCTTTCTTT. Protein: CASSVAGSHTEAFF.

V gene TRBV7-6 combines with J gene TRBJ2-5, with TRBD2 matching 12 bases. Germline V gene data show CDR1 as SGHVS and CDR2 as FNYEAQ. The CDR3 extends over 18 amino acids. The J segment lost 2 bases and the V segment lost 3 bases, leaving 10 bases of the junction unmatched. CDR3 loop: CASSFRASGGATQETQYF. The CDR3 DNA reads as TGTGCCAGCAGCTTTAGGGCTAGCGGGGGGGCTACACAAGAGACCCAGTACTTC. The variable domain in full, completed from reference TRBV7-6 and TRBJ2-5, reads GAGVSQSPRYKVTKRGQDVALRCDPISGHVSLYWYRQALGQGPEFLTYFNYEAQQDKSGLPNDRFSAERPEGSISTLTIQRTEQRDSAMYRCASSFRASGGATQETQYFGPGTRLLVL.

This clone was observed a single time. This rearrangement joins TRBV6-5 to TRBJ2-1, with 7 bases that match TRBD2. The CDR3 runs 12 residues. The V gene end was trimmed by 8 bases and the J gene end by 3 bases; junction bases not matched to a gene: 1. Germline CDR1 reads MNHEY; CDR2 reads SVGAGI. CDR3 sequence: CASSSGYNEQFF. CDR3 DNA: TGTGCCAGCTCTAGCGGCTACAATGAGCAGTTCTTC.